This T cell receptor (beta chain) was sequenced for a study of blood T cell repertoires in COVID-19. Profiled with immunoSEQ multiplex PCR; TCRdb holds only in-frame clones, not every one. The data hold approximately 190,000 clones, with approximately 86% observed a single time. The germline V gene has CDR1 MGHRA and CDR2 YSYEKL. The CDR3 contains 16 residues. V was cut by 4 bases and J by 5 bases, with 17 bases left in between. The TCR sequence derives from a middle-aged woman in a cohort exposed to, infected with or recovered from COVID-19 (not recorded which). The sequenced sample consisted of PBMCs or T cells enriched from blood (not recorded which). The chain has TRBV4-1 and TRBJ1-4; tentatively, D is TRBD1 (6 bases). DNA of the CDR3: TGCGCCAGCAGCCGGTCTGTAGGGGGAAACAATGAAAAACTGTTTTTT. Encoded protein: CASSRSVGGNNEKLFF.